This T cell receptor (beta chain) is from a study of blood T cell repertoires in COVID-19. Whole-study context: T cells, B-cell-depleted T cells, or PBMCs provided the cDNA or gDNA that served as material.

Libraries were prepared by immunoSEQ multiplex PCR; TCRdb keeps only in-frame clonotypes and omits some of them. The sample lists around 150,000 clones, 88% seen once, with about 6.6% in the top ten. Participants had their cohort set by participant-reported clinical history. Donors of Cohort 3 who recovered were those that had two negative PCRs, clearance, or symptom resolution. The clonotype was recovered from a woman in her fifties or sixties who had recovered from COVID-19. Material for sequencing was PBMCs or T cells enriched from blood (not recorded which).

DNA of the CDR3: TGTGCCATCATGCAGGGGGGCACTGAAGCTTTCTTT. Protein sequence: CAIMQGGTEAFF. The rearrangement joins TRBV10-3 to TRBJ1-1; TRBD1 agrees at 7 bases. V was pared by 7 bases and J by 4 bases, with 3 bases of the junction left unmatched. This CDR3 has 12 amino acids. Germline CDR1 and CDR2: ENHRY and SYGVKD.